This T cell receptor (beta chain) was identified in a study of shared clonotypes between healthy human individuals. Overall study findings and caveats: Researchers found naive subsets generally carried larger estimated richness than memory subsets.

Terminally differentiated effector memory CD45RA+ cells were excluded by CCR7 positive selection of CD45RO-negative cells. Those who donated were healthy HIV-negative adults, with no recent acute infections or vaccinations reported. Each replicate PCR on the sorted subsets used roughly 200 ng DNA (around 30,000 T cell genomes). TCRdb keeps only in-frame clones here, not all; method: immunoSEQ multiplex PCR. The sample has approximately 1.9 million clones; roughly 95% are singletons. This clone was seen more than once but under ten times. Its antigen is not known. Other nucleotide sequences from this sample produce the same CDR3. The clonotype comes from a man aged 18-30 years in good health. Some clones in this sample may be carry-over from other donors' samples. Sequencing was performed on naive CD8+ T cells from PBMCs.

The CDR3 is CASSVGGLGEQYF. CDR3 sequence (DNA): TGTGCCAGCAGCGTAGGTGGGTTAGGTGAGCAGTACTTC. The chain carries TRBV9 and TRBJ2-7, with no clear D. The germline V gene has CDR1 SGDLS and CDR2 YYNGEE. There are 13 residues in the CDR3. The V and J ends lost 0 bases and 7 bases respectively, with 11 bases between them.